Below, one T cell receptor beta chain is given with its context. Its antigen has not been determined. Base qualities are missing; no much larger clone stands one base away. The library came from the immunoSEQ multiplex PCR assay. The source is immuneACCESS, and TCRdb retained only in-frame sequences with V and J called. Part of the clones is not carried over; for the studies checked, unresolved V genes explain less than half of this, and the remainder is unexplained. The sample includes 45,000 to 65,000 clones, with roughly 93% observed a single time. The ten largest clones represent roughly 2.5% of the sample. Germline trimming: 5 bases from V, 4 bases from J; junction bases outside gene matches: 1. The germline V gene (reference sequence) supplies CDR1 SEHNR and CDR2 FQNEAQ. Including cysteine and phenylalanine, the CDR3 has 13 amino acids. The CDR3 DNA has 39 bases and is translated from base 1.

This entry comes from a study of T cell changes during pregnancy in multiple sclerosis (dated 2019 in TCRdb). Regarding the complete study: The study looked at changes in the T cell repertoire across pregnancy in women with multiple sclerosis.

This specimen was CD8+ T cells from peripheral blood mononuclear cells, taken in the third trimester of pregnancy. This TCR was recovered from a female donor with multiple sclerosis, enrolled in a pregnancy study. Here the chain combines TRBV7-9 and TRBJ2-2, with 7 bases matching TRBD2. The DNA sequence reads TGTGCCAGCAGCCCGGGGGGCACCGGGGAGCTGTTTTTT. Translated, this is CASSPGGTGELFF.